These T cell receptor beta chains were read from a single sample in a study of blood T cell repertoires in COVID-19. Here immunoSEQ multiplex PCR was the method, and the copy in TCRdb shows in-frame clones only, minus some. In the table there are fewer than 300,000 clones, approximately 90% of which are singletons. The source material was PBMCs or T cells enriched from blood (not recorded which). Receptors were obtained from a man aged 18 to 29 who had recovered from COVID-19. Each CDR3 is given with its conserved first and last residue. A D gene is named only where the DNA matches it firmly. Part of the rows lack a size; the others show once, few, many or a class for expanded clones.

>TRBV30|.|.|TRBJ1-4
CAWSSVRLSSSTNEKLFF
TGTGCCTGGAGTTCGGTCAGGCTTTCGTCTTCAACTAATGAAAAACTGTTTTTT
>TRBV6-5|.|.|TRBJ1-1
CASSYTGGTEAFF
TGTGCCAGCAGTTACACAGGTGGCACTGAAGCTTTCTTT
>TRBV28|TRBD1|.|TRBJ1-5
CASSLASGGQRQPQHF
TGTGCCAGCAGTTTAGCTTCAGGGGGCCAACGTCAGCCCCAGCATTTT
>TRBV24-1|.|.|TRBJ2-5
CATSDPTLKTQYF
TGTGCCACCAGTGATCCGACTCTGAAGACCCAGTACTTC
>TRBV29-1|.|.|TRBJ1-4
CSVVAGSREKLFF
TGCAGCGTTGTTGCAGGGTCAAGGGAAAAACTGTTTTTT
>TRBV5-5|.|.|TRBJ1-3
CASSQNIRQLYYSGNTIYF
TGTGCCAGCAGCCAAAATATCCGACAGCTTTATTACTCTGGAAACACCATATATTTT
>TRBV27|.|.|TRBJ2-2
CASSLSNDRVLPGELFF
TGTGCCAGCAGTTTATCGAACGACCGGGTTTTGCCCGGGGAGCTGTTTTTT
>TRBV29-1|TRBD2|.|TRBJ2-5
CSGRGLAGRRQETQYF
TGCAGCGGAAGGGGACTAGCGGGGAGAAGGCAAGAGACCCAGTACTTC
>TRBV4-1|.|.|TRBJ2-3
CASSQDRTGGTDTQYF
TGCGCCAGCAGCCAAGATAGGACAGGAGGGACAGATACGCAGTATTTT
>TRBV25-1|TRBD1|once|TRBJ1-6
CASSIRGLGNSPLHF
TGTGCCAGCAGTATCAGGGGGCTTGGTAATTCACCCCTCCACTTT
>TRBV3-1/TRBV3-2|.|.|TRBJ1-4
CASSLSSGGTNEKLFF
TGTGCCAGCAGCCTATCCTCGGGGGGAACTAATGAAAAACTGTTTTTT
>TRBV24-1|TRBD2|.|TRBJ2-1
CATSDWTSGNHNEQFF
TGTGCCACCAGTGACTGGACTAGCGGTAACCACAATGAGCAGTTCTTC
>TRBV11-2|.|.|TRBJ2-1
CASSLGKAVEQFF
TGTGCCAGCAGCTTAGGTAAGGCGGTGGAGCAGTTCTTC
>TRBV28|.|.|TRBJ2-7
CASSTGSYEQYF
TGTGCCAGCAGTACAGGGAGCTACGAGCAGTACTTC
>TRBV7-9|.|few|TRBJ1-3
CASSTFDSVSGNTIYF
TGTGCCAGCAGCACCTTCGACAGCGTCTCTGGAAACACCATATATTTT
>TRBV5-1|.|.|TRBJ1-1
CASSYSGPTTEAFF
TGCGCCAGCAGCTACAGCGGACCAACCACTGAAGCTTTCTTT
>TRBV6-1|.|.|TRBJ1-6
CASSEFAESYNSPLHF
TGTGCCAGCAGTGAATTTGCAGAATCCTATAATTCACCCCTCCACTTT
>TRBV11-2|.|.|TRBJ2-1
CASSLHGGYEQFF
TGTGCCAGCAGCTTACACGGGGGATATGAGCAGTTCTTC
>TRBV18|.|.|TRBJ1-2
CASSPRRERGFGGYTF
TGTGCCAGCTCACCACGACGAGAGAGAGGCTTCGGTGGCTACACCTTC
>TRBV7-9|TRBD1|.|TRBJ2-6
CASSLVPGQGAGANVLTF
TGTGCCAGCAGCTTAGTGCCGGGACAGGGAGCTGGGGCCAACGTCCTGACTTTC
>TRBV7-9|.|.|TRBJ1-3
CASSPRTAGNTIYF
TGTGCCAGCAGCCCCCGGACAGCTGGAAACACCATATATTTT
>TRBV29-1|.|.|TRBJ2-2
CSVGNTWGVEIGELFF
TGCAGCGTTGGCAATACTTGGGGGGTTGAGATCGGGGAGCTGTTTTTT
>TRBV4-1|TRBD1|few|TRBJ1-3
CASSQGQGAGNTIYF
TGCGCCAGCAGCCAAGGACAGGGGGCTGGAAACACCATATATTTT
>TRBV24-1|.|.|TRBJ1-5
CATSLGGSNQPQHF
TGTGCCACATCTCTAGGAGGGAGCAATCAGCCCCAGCATTTT
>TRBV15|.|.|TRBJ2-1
CATSRVGRSNEQFF
TGTGCCACCAGCAGAGTCGGGAGAAGTAATGAGCAGTTCTTC
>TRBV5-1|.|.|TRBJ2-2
CASSPGTSGLTGELFF
TGCGCCAGCAGCCCGGGGACATCGGGGCTCACCGGGGAGCTGTTTTTT
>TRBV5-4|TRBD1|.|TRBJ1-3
CASSDRGGGNTIYF
TGTGCCAGCAGCGACAGGGGCGGCGGAAACACCATATATTTT
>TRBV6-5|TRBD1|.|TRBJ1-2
CASSYSGHRGGYGYTF
TGTGCCAGCAGTTACTCGGGACACAGGGGGGGCTATGGCTACACCTTC
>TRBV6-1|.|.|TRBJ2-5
CASSEWRGQETQYF
TGTGCCAGCAGTGAGTGGAGGGGCCAAGAGACCCAGTACTTC
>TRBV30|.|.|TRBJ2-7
CAWSVNSRGPYEQYF
TGTGCCTGGAGTGTAAATAGCAGGGGACCTTACGAGCAGTACTTC
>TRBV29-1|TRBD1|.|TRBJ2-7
CSVLDRGLYSYEQYF
TGCAGCGTTCTTGACAGGGGGCTATACTCCTACGAGCAGTACTTC
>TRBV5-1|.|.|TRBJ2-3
CASSFWTGVADTQYF
TGCGCCAGCAGCTTTTGGACTGGAGTCGCAGATACGCAGTATTTT
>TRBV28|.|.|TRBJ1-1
CASSVGEGVTEAFF
TGTGCCAGCAGCGTAGGGGAGGGAGTCACTGAAGCTTTCTTT
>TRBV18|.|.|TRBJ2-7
CASSPPFPAYEQYF
TGTGCCAGCTCACCACCGTTCCCGGCCTACGAGCAGTACTTC
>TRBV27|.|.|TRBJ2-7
CASSHDRLPYEQYF
TGTGCCAGCAGTCACGACAGGCTTCCCTACGAGCAGTACTTC
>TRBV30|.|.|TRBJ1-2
CAWSGQYGGYTF
TGTGCCTGGAGTGGTCAATACGGTGGCTACACCTTC
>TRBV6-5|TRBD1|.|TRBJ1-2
CASGPVRGTYGYTF
TGTGCCAGCGGCCCGGTCAGGGGGACCTATGGCTACACCTTC
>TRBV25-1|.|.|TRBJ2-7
CASSPSYEQYF
TGTGCCAGCAGCCCTAGCTACGAGCAGTACTTC